Listed below are T cell receptor beta chains from one sample, sequenced in a study of tumor-infiltrating lymphocytes in primary liver carcinoma. TCRdb passed the multiplex PCR reads through MiXCR, listing each CDR3 protein once. The sample lists some 64,000 distinct CDR3 sequences, about 71% occurring once. The sample was liver tumor tissue from sampling region 4. The receptors were sampled from a man aged 35 to 55 with primary liver carcinoma and hepatitis B virus infection. CDR3s include the opening cysteine and the closing phenylalanine or tryptophan. D genes are given only for firm matches. Clone size appears in some rows only: once, few, many, or a class for an expanded clone.

D gene	J gene	V gene	clone size	CDR3 protein	CDR3 DNA
TRBD2	TRBJ2-1	TRBV6-1	NA	CARCSGRAVNEQLF	TGTGCCCGCTGCTCCGGGAGGGCCGTCAATGAGCAGCTCTTC
NA	TRBJ2-2	TRBV7-2	NA	CASSSGGGSGTGELFF	TGTGCCAGCAGCTCCGGGGGCGGCTCGGGCACCGGGGAGCTGTTTTTT
TRBD2	TRBJ2-3	TRBV11-2	NA	CASSPLTSGSTDTQYF	TGTGCAAGCAGTCCCCTGACTAGCGGCAGCACAGATACGCAATATTTT
TRBD2	TRBJ2-3	TRBV5-4	NA	CVSSLLAGGPTDTQYF	TGTGTCAGCAGCTTGCTAGCGGGAGGGCCCACAGATACGCAGTATTTT
NA	TRBJ2-1	TRBV24-1	many	CATGRDDEQFF	TGTGCCACGGGGCGGGATGATGAGCAGTTCTTC
NA	TRBJ2-3	TRBV30	few	CAWSAGTYSDTQYF	TGTGCCTGGAGTGCGGGGACGTACTCGGATACGCAGTATTTT
NA	TRBJ2-5	TRBV29-1	NA	CSCMDSGETQYF	TGCAGCTGTATGGACAGCGGAGAGACCCAGTACTTC
NA	TRBJ2-7	TRBV12-3/TRBV12-4	NA	CASSLSWSPYEQYF	TGTGCCAGCAGTTTAAGCTGGTCCCCCTACGAGCAGTACTTC
TRBD1	TRBJ2-7	TRBV11-2	NA	CASRPHSSGTAYEQYF	TGTGCCAGTAGGCCCCATTCATCCGGGACAGCCTACGAGCAGTACTTC
TRBD1	TRBJ2-7	TRBV6-5	NA	CTSRPGQAASLYEQYF	TGTACCAGTAGGCCCGGACAGGCAGCATCCCTTTACGAGCAGTACTTC
TRBD2	TRBJ2-7	TRBV4-2	NA	CVSSGKPGLAGGPHDQYF	TGTGTTAGCAGTGGAAAACCGGGACTAGCGGGAGGGCCACACGATCAGTACTTC
TRBD2	TRBJ2-2	TRBV5-1	NA	CANSPTPAGGNGELFF	TGCGCCAACAGCCCAACGCCGGCGGGAGGGAACGGGGAGCTGTTTTTT
NA	TRBJ2-5	TRBV28	many	CASSPDREETQYF	TGTGCCAGCAGCCCCGACAGAGAAGAGACCCAGTACTTC
NA	TRBJ2-1	TRBV11-2	NA	CPSSPEYNEQFF	TGTCCCAGTAGCCCGGAGTACAATGAGCAGTTCTTC
NA	TRBJ2-7	TRBV11-2	NA	CASSPCVYDQYF	TGTGCCAGCAGTCCATGTGTCTACGACCAGTACTTC
NA	TRBJ1-2	TRBV28	few	CASRLPAAGGRGYTF	TGTGCCAGCAGACTACCCGCGGCTGGGGGGAGGGGCTACACCTTC
NA	TRBJ2-7	TRBV11-2	NA	CASRFDSVYEQYF	TGTGCCAGCAGGTTCGATAGTGTGTACGAGCAGTACTTC
NA	TRBJ2-1	TRBV6-1	NA	CASSSRGSYNEQFF	TGTGCCAGCAGTTCCCGAGGCTCCTACAATGAGCAGTTCTTC